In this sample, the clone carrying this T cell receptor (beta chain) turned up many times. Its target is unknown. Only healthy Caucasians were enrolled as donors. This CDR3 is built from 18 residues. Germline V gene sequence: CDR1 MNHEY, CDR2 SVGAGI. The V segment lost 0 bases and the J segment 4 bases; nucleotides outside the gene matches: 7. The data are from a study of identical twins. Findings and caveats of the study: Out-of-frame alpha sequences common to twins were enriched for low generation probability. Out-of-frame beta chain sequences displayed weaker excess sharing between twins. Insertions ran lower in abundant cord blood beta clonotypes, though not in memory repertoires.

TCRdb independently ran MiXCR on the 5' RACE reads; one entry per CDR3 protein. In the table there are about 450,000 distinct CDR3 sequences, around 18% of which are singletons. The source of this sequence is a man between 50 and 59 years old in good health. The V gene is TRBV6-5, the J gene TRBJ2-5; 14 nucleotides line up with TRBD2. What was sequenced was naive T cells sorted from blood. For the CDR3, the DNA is TGTGCCAGCAGTTACTCGAAAACGGGACTAGCGGGGGCAGAGACCCAGTACTTC. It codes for CASSYSKTGLAGAETQYF.